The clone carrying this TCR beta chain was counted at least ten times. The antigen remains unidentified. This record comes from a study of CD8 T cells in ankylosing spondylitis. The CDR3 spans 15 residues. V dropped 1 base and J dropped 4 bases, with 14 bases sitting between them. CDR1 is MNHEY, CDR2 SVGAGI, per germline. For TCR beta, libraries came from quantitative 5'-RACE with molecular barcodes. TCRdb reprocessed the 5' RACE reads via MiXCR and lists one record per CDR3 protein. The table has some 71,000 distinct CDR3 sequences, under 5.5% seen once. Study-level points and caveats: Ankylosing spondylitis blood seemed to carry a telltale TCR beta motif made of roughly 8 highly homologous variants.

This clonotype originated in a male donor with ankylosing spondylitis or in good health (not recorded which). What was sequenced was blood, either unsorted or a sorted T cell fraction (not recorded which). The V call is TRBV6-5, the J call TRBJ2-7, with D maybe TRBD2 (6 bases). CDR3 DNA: TGTGCCAGCAGTTACTTCGGGGGAGGAAATTACGAGCAGTACTTC. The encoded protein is CASSYFGGGNYEQYF.